These 12 T cell receptor beta chains were sequenced from one sample in a study of radiation and T cells in renal cell carcinoma. Assay used: immunoSEQ multiplex PCR; TCRdb lists only in-frame clones, some missing. Of approximately 100,000 clones listed, around 88% were seen once; the top ten hold around 7.9%. Time point denoted: baseline pretreatment blood. Treatment of the sample: 15 Gy SBRT to primary tumor, nephrectomy 4 weeks later. The source was blood, collected from a patient whose treatment included radiotherapy and nephrectomy. The receptors derive from a man in his fifties with renal cell carcinoma.

This sequence joins TRBV18 and TRBJ2-3; 15 nucleotides align to TRBD2. J lost 6 bases, V lost 2 bases, and 6 bases had no gene match. This CDR3 region has 17 residues. Germline V CDR1 and CDR2: KGHSH, LQKENI. DNA of the CDR3: TGTGCCAGCTCACCAGGGACTAGCGGGAGGTTGTTGGATACGCAGTATTTT. This translates into CASSPGTSGRLLDTQYF.

The rearrangement joins TRBV5-1 to TRBJ2-3; TRBD2 matches 8 bases. This CDR3 contains 15 residues. V shed 6 bases and J 0 bases; nucleotides not matched to a gene: 6. Germline lookup yields CDR1 SGHRS and CDR2 YFSETQ. The CDR3 nucleotides read TGCGCCAGCAACGCCTTAGCGGGAAGCACAGATACGCAGTATTTT. This translates into CASNALAGSTDTQYF.

The chain joins TRBV10-1 to TRBJ2-3; D uncertain. V shed 2 bases and J shed 6 bases, with 9 bases lying between them. The germline V gene encodes CDR1 WNHNN and CDR2 SYGVQD (reference sequence). This CDR3 contains 13 residues. The CDR3 protein is CASSETLPDTQYF. The CDR3 DNA sequence: TGCGCCAGCAGTGAGACCCTCCCGGATACGCAGTATTTT.

This clone was found once. The J gene is TRBJ1-2, the V gene TRBV4-3, with a weak D call TRBD1 (6 bases). The germline CDR1 and CDR2 sequences are LGHNA and YSLEER. Trimming removed 1 base at V and 2 bases at J, with 11 bases between. The CDR3 has 15 amino acids. The CDR3 DNA follows: TGCGCCAGCAGCCAAGGGCAGGGGCTCAACTATGGCTACACCTTC. Translating it yields CASSQGQGLNYGYTF.

This clone was seen a single time. This chain uses TRBV7-8 with TRBJ2-3; D may be TRBD1 or TRBD2 (5 bases each). CDR1 and CDR2 (germline): SGHVS, FQNEAQ. The CDR3 spans 15 residues. With 0 bases removed from V and 11 bases from J, the gap between germline ends came to 18 bases. The CDR3 sequence: CASSLAGTPAWGQYF. The CDR3 DNA reads as TGTGCCAGCAGCTTAGCGGGGACCCCGGCGTGGGGGCAGTATTTT. Combining the CDR3 with reference TRBV7-8 and TRBJ2-3 gives the whole variable domain GAGVSQSPRYKVAKRGQDVALRCDPISGHVSLFWYQQALGQGPEFLTYFQNEAQLDKSGLPSDRFFAERPEGSVSTLKIQRTQQEDSAVYLCASSLAGTPAWGQYFGPGTRLTVL.

The genes are TRBV11-2 and TRBJ1-3, with D unclear. Trimming took 2 bases from V and 4 from J, leaving 6 bases between them. Germline V CDR1 and CDR2: SGHAT, FQNNGV. The CDR3 consists of 13 residues. CDR3 amino acids: CASSLTAGNTIYF. CDR3 sequence (DNA): TGTGCCAGCAGCTTAACAGCCGGAAACACCATATATTTT.

The chain recombines TRBV6-1 with TRBJ2-7, with 8 positions matching TRBD1. The CDR3 is made up of 14 amino acids. V was clipped by 6 bases and J by 6 bases; unmatched bases: 10. Germline V gene data show CDR1 as MNHNS and CDR2 as SASEGT. CDR3 in DNA: TGTGCCAGCAGGGAACAGGGGGTTACGGCCGAGCAGTACTTC. Amino acid sequence: CASREQGVTAEQYF.

The chain employs TRBV10-3 and TRBJ2-1, with D possibly matching TRBD2 (6 bases). Between the trimmed V and J ends, which lost 3 bases and 8 bases, there was a span of 14 bases. CDR3 size: 14 residues. The germline CDR1 and CDR2 sequences are ENHRY and SYGVKD. CDR3 protein: CAISEGRGSYEQFF. The CDR3 nucleotides are TGTGCCATCAGTGAAGGACGGGGGTCGTATGAGCAGTTCTTC.

The rearrangement joins TRBV7-6 to TRBJ1-5, with 11 positions matching TRBD1. From germline, CDR1 is SGHVS and CDR2 FNYEAQ. The J segment lost 4 bases and the V segment lost 5 bases, leaving 7 bases of the junction unmatched. The CDR3 has 16 amino acids. This CDR3 is CASSLGQGALNQPQHF. In DNA, the CDR3 is TGTGCCAGCAGCCTCGGACAGGGGGCGCTAAATCAGCCCCAGCATTTT.

The rearrangement joins TRBV5-1 to TRBJ2-3; 11 bases align to TRBD2. Germline V gene data show CDR1 as SGHRS and CDR2 as YFSETQ. Trimming took 2 bases from V and 8 from J; bases not matched to a gene: 7. This CDR3 is built from 15 residues. CDR3 in DNA: TGCGCCAGCAGCTTTGGGACTAGCGGACCGGGTACGCAGTATTTT. Amino acid sequence: CASSFGTSGPGTQYF.

The CDR3 DNA follows: TGCGCCAGCAGTCAATCGAAAAGACAGTCGGATTTATACGAGCAGTACTTC. Translated: CASSQSKRQSDLYEQYF. The chain has TRBV23-1 and TRBJ2-7, with TRBD1 as a possible D gene (5 bases). TRBV23-1 is classed as an ORF, of uncertain function. CDR3 length: 17 residues. V was trimmed by 0 bases and J by 4 bases, leaving 19 bases between them.

The CDR3 spells CAIKGALGTDTQYF. The CDR3 region has the DNA TGTGCCATCAAGGGGGCTTTGGGCACAGATACGCAGTATTTT. V and J are TRBV10-3 and TRBJ2-3; TRBD1 matches 7 bases. Germline V CDR1 and CDR2: ENHRY, SYGVKD. This CDR3 spans 14 amino acids. Trimming cost V 7 bases and J 1 base; bases outside gene matches: 5.